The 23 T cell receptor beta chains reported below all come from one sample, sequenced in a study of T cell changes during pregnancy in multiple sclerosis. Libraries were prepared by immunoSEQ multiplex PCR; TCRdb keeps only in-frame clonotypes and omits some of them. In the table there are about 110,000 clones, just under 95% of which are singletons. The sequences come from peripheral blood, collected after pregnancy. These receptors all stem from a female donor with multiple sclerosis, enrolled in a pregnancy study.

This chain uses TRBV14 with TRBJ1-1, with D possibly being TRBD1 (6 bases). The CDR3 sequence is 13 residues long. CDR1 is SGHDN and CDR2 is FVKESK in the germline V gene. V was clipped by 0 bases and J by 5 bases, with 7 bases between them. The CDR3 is CASSQEQGTEAFF. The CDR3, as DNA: TGTGCCAGCAGCCAAGAACAGGGAACTGAAGCTTTCTTT.

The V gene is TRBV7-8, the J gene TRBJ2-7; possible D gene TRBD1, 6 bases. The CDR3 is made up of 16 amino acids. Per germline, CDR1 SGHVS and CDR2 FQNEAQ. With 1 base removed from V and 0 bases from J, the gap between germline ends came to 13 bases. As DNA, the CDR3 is TGTGCCAGCAGCTTAGGACAGGCGGCAAGCTCCTACGAGCAGTACTTC. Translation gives CASSLGQAASSYEQYF.

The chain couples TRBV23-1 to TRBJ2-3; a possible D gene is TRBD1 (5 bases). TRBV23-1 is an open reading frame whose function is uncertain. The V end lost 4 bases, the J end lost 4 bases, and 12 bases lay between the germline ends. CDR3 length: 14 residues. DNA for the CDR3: TGCGCCAGCAGTCGTCCGACAGTCCCAGATACGCAGTATTTT. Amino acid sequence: CASSRPTVPDTQYF.

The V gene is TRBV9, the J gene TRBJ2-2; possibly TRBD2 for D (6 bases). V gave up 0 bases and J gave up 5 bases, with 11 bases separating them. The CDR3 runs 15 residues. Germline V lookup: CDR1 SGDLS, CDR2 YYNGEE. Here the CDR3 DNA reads TGTGCCAGCAGCGTAGGAGCGGGTAGAACCGGGGAGCTGTTTTTT. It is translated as CASSVGAGRTGELFF.

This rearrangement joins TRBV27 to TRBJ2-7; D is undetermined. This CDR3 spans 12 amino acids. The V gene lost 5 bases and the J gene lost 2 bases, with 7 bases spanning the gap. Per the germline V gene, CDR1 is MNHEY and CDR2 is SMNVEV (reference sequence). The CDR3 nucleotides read TGTGCCAGCAGTGCTACCCCCTACGAGCAGTACTTC. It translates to CASSATPYEQYF.

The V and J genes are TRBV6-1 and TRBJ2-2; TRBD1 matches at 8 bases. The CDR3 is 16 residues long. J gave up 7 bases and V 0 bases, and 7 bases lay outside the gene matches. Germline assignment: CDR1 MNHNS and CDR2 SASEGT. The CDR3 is CASSEAVSGGGGELFF. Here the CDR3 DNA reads TGTGCCAGCAGTGAAGCGGTTTCAGGGGGCGGCGGGGAGCTGTTTTTT.

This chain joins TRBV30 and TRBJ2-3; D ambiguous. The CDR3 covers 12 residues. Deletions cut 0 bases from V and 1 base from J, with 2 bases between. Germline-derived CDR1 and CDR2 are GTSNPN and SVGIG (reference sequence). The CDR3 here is CAWSVGTDTQYF. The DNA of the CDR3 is TGTGCCTGGAGTGTCGGCACAGATACGCAGTATTTT.

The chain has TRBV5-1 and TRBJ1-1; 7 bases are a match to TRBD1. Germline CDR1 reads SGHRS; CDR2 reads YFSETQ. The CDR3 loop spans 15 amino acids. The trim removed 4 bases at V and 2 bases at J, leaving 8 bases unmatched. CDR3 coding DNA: TGCGCCAGCAGCAGGGAGGACAGGATTAACACTGAAGCTTTCTTT. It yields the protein CASSREDRINTEAFF.

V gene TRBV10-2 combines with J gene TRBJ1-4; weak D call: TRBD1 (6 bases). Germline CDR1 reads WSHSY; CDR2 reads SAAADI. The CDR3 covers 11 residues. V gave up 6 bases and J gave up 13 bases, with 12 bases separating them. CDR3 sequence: CASSREGVLFF. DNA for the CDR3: TGCGCCAGCAGCAGGGAGGGGGTACTGTTTTTT.

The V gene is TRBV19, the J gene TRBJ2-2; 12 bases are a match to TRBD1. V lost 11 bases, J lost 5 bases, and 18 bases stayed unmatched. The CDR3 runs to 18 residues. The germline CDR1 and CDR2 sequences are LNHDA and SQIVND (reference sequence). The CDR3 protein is CASTWGTGGSITTGELFF. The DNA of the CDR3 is TGTGCCTCAACTTGGGGGACAGGGGGCTCCATTACTACCGGGGAGCTGTTTTTT. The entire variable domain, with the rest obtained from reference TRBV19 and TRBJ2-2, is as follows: DGGITQSPKYLFRKEGQNVTLSCEQNLNHDAMYWYRQDPGQGLRLIYYSQIVNDFQKGDIAEGYSVSREKKESFPLTVTSAQKNPTAFYLCASTWGTGGSITTGELFFGEGSRLTVL.

The CDR3 protein is CASSHRPLGGYTF. CDR3 in DNA: TGTGCCAGCAGCCACCGGCCCCTGGGCGGCTACACCTTC. This chain uses TRBV5-6 with TRBJ1-2, with D hard to call. The V and J ends lost 4 bases and 8 bases respectively, with 15 bases between them. Looked up from germline, CDR1 is SGHDT and CDR2 is YYEEEE. This CDR3 is 13 amino acids long.

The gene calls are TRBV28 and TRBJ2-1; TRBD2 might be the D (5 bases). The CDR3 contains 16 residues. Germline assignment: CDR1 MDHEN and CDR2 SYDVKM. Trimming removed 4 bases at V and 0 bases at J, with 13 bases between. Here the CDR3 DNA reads TGTGCCAGCAGTTCCCTGGCGGGCAGCTCCTACAATGAGCAGTTCTTC. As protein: CASSSLAGSSYNEQFF.

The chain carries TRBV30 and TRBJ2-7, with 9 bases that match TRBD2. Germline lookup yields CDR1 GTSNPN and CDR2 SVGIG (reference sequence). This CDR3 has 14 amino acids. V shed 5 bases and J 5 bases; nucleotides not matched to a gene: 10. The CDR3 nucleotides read TGTGCCTGGGGGGGACTAGCTGCTTCTCACGAGCAGTACTTC. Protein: CAWGGLAASHEQYF.

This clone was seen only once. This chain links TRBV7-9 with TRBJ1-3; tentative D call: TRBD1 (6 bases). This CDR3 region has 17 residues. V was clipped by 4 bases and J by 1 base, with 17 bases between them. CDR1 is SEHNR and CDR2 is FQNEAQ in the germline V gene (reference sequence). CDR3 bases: TGTGCCAGCAGCTCAATGACCAGGGGTTCATCTGGAAACACCATATATTTT. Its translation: CASSSMTRGSSGNTIYF.

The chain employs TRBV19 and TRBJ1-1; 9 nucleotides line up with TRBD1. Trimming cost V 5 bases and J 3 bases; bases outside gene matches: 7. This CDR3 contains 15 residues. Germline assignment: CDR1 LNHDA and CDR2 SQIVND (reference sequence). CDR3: CASSYGTGWDTEAFF. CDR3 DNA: TGTGCCAGTAGTTACGGGACAGGGTGGGACACTGAAGCTTTCTTT.

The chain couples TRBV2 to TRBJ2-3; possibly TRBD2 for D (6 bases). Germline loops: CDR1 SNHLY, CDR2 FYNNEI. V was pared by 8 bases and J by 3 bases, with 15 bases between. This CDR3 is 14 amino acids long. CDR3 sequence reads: CASRPLSGTDTQYF. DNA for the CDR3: TGTGCCAGCCGGCCCCTGAGCGGGACAGATACGCAGTATTTT.

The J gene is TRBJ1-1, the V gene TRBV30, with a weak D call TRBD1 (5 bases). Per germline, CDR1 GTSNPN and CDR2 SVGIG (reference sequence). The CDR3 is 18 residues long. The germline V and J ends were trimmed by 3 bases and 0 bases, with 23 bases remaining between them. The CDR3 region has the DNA TGTGCCTGGAGACCCGGCAGTCCAGGTGGGGCGGTGAACACTGAAGCTTTCTTT. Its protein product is CAWRPGSPGGAVNTEAFF. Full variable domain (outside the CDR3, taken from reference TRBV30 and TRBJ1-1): SQTIHQWPATLVQPVGSPLSLECTVEGTSNPNLYWYRQAAGRGLQLLFYSVGIGQISSEVPQNLSASRPQDRQFILSSKKLLLSDSGFYLCAWRPGSPGGAVNTEAFFGQGTRLTVV.

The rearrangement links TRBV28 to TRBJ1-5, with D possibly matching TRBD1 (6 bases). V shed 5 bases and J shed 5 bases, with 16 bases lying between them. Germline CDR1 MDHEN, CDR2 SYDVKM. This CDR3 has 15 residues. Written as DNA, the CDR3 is TGTGCCAGCAGTCACCCCGGGACACCCCATCAGCCCCAGCATTTT. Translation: CASSHPGTPHQPQHF.

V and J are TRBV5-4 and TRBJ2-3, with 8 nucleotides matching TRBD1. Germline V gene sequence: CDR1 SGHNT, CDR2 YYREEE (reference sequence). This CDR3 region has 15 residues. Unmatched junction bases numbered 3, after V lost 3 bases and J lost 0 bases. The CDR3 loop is CASSWTGFSTDTQYF. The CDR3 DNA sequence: TGTGCCAGCAGCTGGACAGGGTTTAGCACAGATACGCAGTATTTT.

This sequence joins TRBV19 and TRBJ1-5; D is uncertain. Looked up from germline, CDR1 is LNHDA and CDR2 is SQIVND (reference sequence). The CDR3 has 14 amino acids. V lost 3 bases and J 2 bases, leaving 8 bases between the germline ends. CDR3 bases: TGTGCCAGTAGTATTGGGAGAGGCAATCAGCCCCAGCATTTT. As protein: CASSIGRGNQPQHF.

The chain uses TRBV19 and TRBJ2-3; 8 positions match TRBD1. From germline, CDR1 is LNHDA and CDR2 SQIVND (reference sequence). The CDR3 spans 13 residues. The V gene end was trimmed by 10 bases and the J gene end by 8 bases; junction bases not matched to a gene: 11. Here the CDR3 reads CATRDRSLSTQYF. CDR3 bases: TGTGCCACCCGGGACAGGTCTCTCAGTACGCAGTATTTT.

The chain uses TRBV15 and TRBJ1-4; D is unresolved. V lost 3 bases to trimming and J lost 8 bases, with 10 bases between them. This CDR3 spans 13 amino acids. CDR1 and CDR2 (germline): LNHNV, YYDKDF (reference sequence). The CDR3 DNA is TGTGCCACCAGCAGTATCGGCGGAGAAAAACTGTTTTTT. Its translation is CATSSIGGEKLFF. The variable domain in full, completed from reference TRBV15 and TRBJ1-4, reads DAMVIQNPRYQVTQFGKPVTLSCSQTLNHNVMYWYQQKSSQAPKLLFHYYDKDFNNEADTPDNFQSRRPNTSFCFLDIRSPGLGDTAMYLCATSSIGGEKLFFGSGTQLSVL.

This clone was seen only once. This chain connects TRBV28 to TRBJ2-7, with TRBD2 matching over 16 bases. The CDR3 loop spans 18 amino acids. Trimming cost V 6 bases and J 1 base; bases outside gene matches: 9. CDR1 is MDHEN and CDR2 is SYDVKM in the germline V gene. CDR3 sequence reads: CASSPGTSGRVLSYEQYF. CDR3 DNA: TGTGCCAGCAGCCCCGGGACTAGCGGGAGGGTTTTATCCTACGAGCAGTACTTC.